The T cell receptor (beta chain) described here comes from a study of neurological immune-mediated disorders. General observations from the study: Because no CDR3 amino acid sequences were shared across subjects by expanded clones, private repertoires were suggested in all groups. The phylogenetic placement of 18 of 34 multiple sclerosis patients' repertoires in one related-CDR3 cluster constitutes a possible signature.

TCRdb itself ran the 5' RACE reads through MiXCR, one entry per CDR3 protein. The top ten clones hold 6.9% of a sample with about 66,000 distinct CDR3 sequences, 4.5% of them seen once. This clonotype came up many times. Its antigen is unidentified. CDR1 and CDR2 from the germline V gene are SQVTM and ANQGSEA. V gave up 8 bases and J gave up 6 bases, with 16 bases separating them. The CDR3 length is 13 residues. Material for sequencing was PBMCs. V usage is TRBV29-1 and J usage is TRBJ2-2; D unresolved. This TCR was sampled from a man younger than 45 with multiple sclerosis. The CDR3 sequence is CSIQESMAGELFF. The CDR3 DNA is TGCAGCATCCAGGAGTCGATGGCCGGGGAGCTGTTTTTT.